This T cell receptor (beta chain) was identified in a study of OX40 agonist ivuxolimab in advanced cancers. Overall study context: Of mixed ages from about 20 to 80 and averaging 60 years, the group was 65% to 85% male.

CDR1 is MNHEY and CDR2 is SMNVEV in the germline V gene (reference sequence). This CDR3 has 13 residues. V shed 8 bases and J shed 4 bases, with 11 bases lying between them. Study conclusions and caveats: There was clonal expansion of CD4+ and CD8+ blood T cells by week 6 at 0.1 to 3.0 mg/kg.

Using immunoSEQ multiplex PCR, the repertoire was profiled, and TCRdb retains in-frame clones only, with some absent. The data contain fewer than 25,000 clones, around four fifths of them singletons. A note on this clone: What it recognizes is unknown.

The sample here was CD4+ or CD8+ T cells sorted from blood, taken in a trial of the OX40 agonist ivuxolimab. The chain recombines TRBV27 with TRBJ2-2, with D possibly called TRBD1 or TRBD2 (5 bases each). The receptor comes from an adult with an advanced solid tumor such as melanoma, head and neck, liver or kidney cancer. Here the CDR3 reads CASFEGSTGELFF. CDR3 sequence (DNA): TGTGCCAGCTTCGAGGGGAGCACCGGGGAGCTGTTTTTT.